These T cell receptor beta chains were read from a single sample in a study of cytomegalovirus exposure and HLA in healthy donors. Produced via immunoSEQ multiplex PCR; TCRdb's table is partial and in-frame only. The data show fewer than 250,000 clones, approximately 86% seen once. Material for sequencing was PBMCs. The receptors were sampled from a boy younger than 10 in good health and CMV-seronegative. The CDR3 runs from the conserved cysteine through the conserved F or W. The D gene is left open where the match is weak. The size of a clone is reported for some rows only, either as once, few or many, or as a class for expanded clones.

abundance | len | d_gene | j_gene | v_gene | CDR3nt | CDR3aa
NA | 17 | TRBD1 | TRBJ1-5 | TRBV19 | TGTGCCAGTAAAAGTTGGGAAGGGACAGGGGACAATCAGCCCCAGCATTTT | CASKSWEGTGDNQPQHF
few | 15 | NA | TRBJ1-4 | TRBV30 | TGTGCCTGGAGTTGGACAGTTGGAACTAATGAAAAACTGTTTTTT | CAWSWTVGTNEKLFF
NA | 17 | TRBD1 | TRBJ2-3 | TRBV19 | TGTGCCAGTAGCAGAACGGGACAGGTTGTTAGCACAGATACGCAGTATTTT | CASSRTGQVVSTDTQYF
NA | 13 | TRBD1 | TRBJ1-2 | TRBV7-9 | TGTTCCAGCAGCTACGGACAGGGATACGGCTACACCTTC | CSSSYGQGYGYTF
NA | 15 | TRBD1 | TRBJ2-6 | TRBV6-5 | TGTGCCAGCAGTGGACAGGGGGATGGGGCCAACGTCCTGACTTTC | CASSGQGDGANVLTF
NA | 12 | NA | TRBJ1-6 | TRBV9 | TGTGCCAGCAGCGGAGGGCGCTCACCCCTCCACTTT | CASSGGRSPLHF
NA | 13 | NA | TRBJ2-2 | TRBV10-2 | TGCGCCAGCAGTGACAGGGGCGCCGGGGAGCTGTTTTTT | CASSDRGAGELFF
NA | 12 | NA | TRBJ1-1 | TRBV28 | TGTGCCAGCAGTCCGCAGGGGTGGAAAGCTTTCTTT | CASSPQGWKAFF
NA | 15 | NA | TRBJ1-6 | TRBV4-1 | TGCGCCAGCAGCCAAGGCCCAGGACACTCTTCACCCCTCCACTTT | CASSQGPGHSSPLHF
NA | 12 | NA | TRBJ2-7 | TRBV28 | TGTGCCAGCAGCCTCCGCGGGTACGAGCAGTACTTC | CASSLRGYEQYF
NA | 14 | TRBD1 | TRBJ2-5 | TRBV19 | TGTGCCAGTAGCCCAGGGGGACAGCAAGAGACCCAGTACTTC | CASSPGGQQETQYF
once | 16 | NA | TRBJ1-3 | TRBV5-1 | TGCGCCAGCAGCTTGGATGGGGGGAAGGCTGGAAACACCATATATTTT | CASSLDGGKAGNTIYF
NA | 16 | TRBD1 | TRBJ2-5 | TRBV5-1 | TGCGCCAGCAGCATAGGACCGGGACAGGGCCAAGAGACCCAGTACTTC | CASSIGPGQGQETQYF
NA | 12 | TRBD2 | TRBJ2-7 | TRBV28 | TGTGCCAGCAGTTACAGCGGGGGGGCCCTCCTCTTC | CASSYSGGALLF
NA | 17 | TRBD1 | TRBJ2-7 | TRBV10-3 | TGTGCCATCAGTGAGATATCTCTCGGACAGGCTACTTACGAGCAGTACTTC | CAISEISLGQATYEQYF
NA | 18 | TRBD2 | TRBJ2-5 | TRBV10-3 | TGTGCCATCAGTGGGAGGGTCCTAGCGGGAGGACCCCAAGAGACCCAGTACTTC | CAISGRVLAGGPQETQYF
once | 8 | NA | TRBJ2-1 | TRBV21-1 | TGTGCCCTTAATGAGCAGTTCTTC | CALNEQFF
NA | 15 | NA | TRBJ1-1 | TRBV15 | TGTGCCACCAGCAGACTGCCTAACCTGAACACTGAAGCTTTCTTT | CATSRLPNLNTEAFF
NA | 15 | NA | TRBJ2-7 | TRBV28 | TGTGCCAGCAGTCCAACAGGAGTTAAGTCATACGAGCAGTACTTC | CASSPTGVKSYEQYF
NA | 14 | TRBD1 | TRBJ2-2 | TRBV19 | TGTGCCAGTAGGGACAGGGGGCATCCCGGGGAGCTGTTTTTT | CASRDRGHPGELFF
NA | 14 | NA | TRBJ1-2 | TRBV18 | TGTGCCAGCTCACCGACGGACAAGAACTATGGCTACACCTTC | CASSPTDKNYGYTF
NA | 14 | TRBD1 | TRBJ2-7 | TRBV5-4 | TGTGCCAGCAGCATTGGACAGGGCCGCGGGGAGCAGTACTTC | CASSIGQGRGEQYF
NA | 15 | TRBD1 | TRBJ2-1 | TRBV19 | TGTGCCAGTAGTATGGGAGACAGGGGTTTCAATGAGCAGTTCTTC | CASSMGDRGFNEQFF
NA | 14 | NA | TRBJ2-1 | TRBV7-9 | TGTGCCAGCAGCTGGACGATGGACAACAATGAGCAGTTCTTC | CASSWTMDNNEQFF
NA | 15 | NA | TRBJ2-7 | TRBV27 | TGTGCCAGCAGTTTAGGGGCCGGGAGCTCCTACGAGCAGTACTTC | CASSLGAGSSYEQYF
once | 15 | TRBD2 | TRBJ2-1 | TRBV6-4 | TGTGCCAGCAGCGTGGTAGGACTAGCGGGAGTTGAGCAGTTCTTC | CASSVVGLAGVEQFF
NA | 15 | NA | TRBJ1-3 | TRBV7-9 | TGTGCCAGCACCGTCCGGACAGCGACTGGAAACACCATATATTTT | CASTVRTATGNTIYF
NA | 14 | NA | TRBJ1-5 | TRBV11-2 | TGTGCCAGCAGCTTAGTGGGGGGGAATCAGCCCCAGCATTTT | CASSLVGGNQPQHF
NA | 16 | TRBD1 | TRBJ1-1 | TRBV27 | TGTGCCAGCAGTTTCGGACAGGTCGGCACGAACACTGAAGCTTTCTTT | CASSFGQVGTNTEAFF
NA | 15 | NA | TRBJ2-5 | TRBV2 | TGTGCCAGCAGTGAAGAATCCCGGCGCGGGGAGGCCCAGTACTTC | CASSEESRRGEAQYF
NA | 13 | TRBD2 | TRBJ2-7 | TRBV19 | TGTGCCAGTACCACACCGGGGACTAGCGAGCAGTACTTC | CASTTPGTSEQYF
NA | 17 | TRBD1 | TRBJ1-1 | TRBV5-4 | TGTGCCAGCAGCTTGGGGACAGGGGGACAAATTGGCACTGAAGCTTTCTTT | CASSLGTGGQIGTEAFF
NA | 14 | TRBD1 | TRBJ2-5 | TRBV2 | TGTGCCAGCAGCTCTGCGACAGGGCGAGAGACCCAGTACTTC | CASSSATGRETQYF
NA | 13 | TRBD1 | TRBJ2-7 | TRBV29-1 | TGCAGCGTTGGGACAGGGATGACCTACGAGCAGTACTTC | CSVGTGMTYEQYF
NA | 17 | NA | TRBJ1-5 | TRBV30 | TGTGCCTGGAGTGTACATATCGGGCCAGGGGTAGATCAGCCCCAGCATTTT | CAWSVHIGPGVDQPQHF
NA | 14 | TRBD1 | TRBJ1-1 | TRBV10-2 | TGCGCCAGCAGACCTGACAGGGAGCACACTGAAGCTTTCTTT | CASRPDREHTEAFF
once | 16 | TRBD2 | TRBJ2-2 | TRBV6-6 | TGTGCCAGCAGTTTCGGACTAGCGGGAGACACCGGGGAGCTGTTTTTT | CASSFGLAGDTGELFF
once | 14 | NA | TRBJ1-1 | TRBV28 | TGTGCCAGCATCACCTGGGGGGGGAACACTGAAGCTTTCTTT | CASITWGGNTEAFF
NA | 13 | NA | TRBJ2-3 | TRBV14 | TGTGCCAGCAGCCTCGCAAGCGTTGGTACGCAGTATTTT | CASSLASVGTQYF
NA | 13 | NA | TRBJ2-7 | TRBV28 | TGTGCCAGCACCCACAGCCCCTCCTACGAGCAGTACTTC | CASTHSPSYEQYF
NA | 11 | NA | TRBJ1-2 | TRBV21-1 | TGTGCCAGCAGCTACAGCAACGGCTACACCTTC | CASSYSNGYTF
NA | 15 | TRBD1 | TRBJ1-6 | TRBV28 | TGTGCCAGCAGTCCGTTAGACAGGGATGATTCACCCCTCCACTTT | CASSPLDRDDSPLHF
few | 15 | NA | TRBJ1-5 | TRBV25-1 | TGTGCCAGCAGTCCCGGGGGGGTTGGGAATCAGCCCCAGCATTTT | CASSPGGVGNQPQHF
once | 15 | TRBD2 | TRBJ2-1 | TRBV6-1 | TGTGCCAGCAGTGATCTAGCGGGAGGGCCGGGTGAGCAGTTCTTC | CASSDLAGGPGEQFF
NA | 14 | NA | TRBJ2-7 | TRBV18 | TGTGCCAGCTCACCCCGGGGTGGGACCTACGAGCAGTACTTC | CASSPRGGTYEQYF
NA | 14 | TRBD2 | TRBJ2-7 | TRBV11-2 | TGTGCCAGCAGCTTAGCGGGCCGGGGGGACGAGCAGTACTTC | CASSLAGRGDEQYF
few | 13 | NA | TRBJ1-5 | TRBV2 | TGTGCCAGCAGTAACACGATCAATCAGCCCCAGCATTTT | CASSNTINQPQHF
once | 13 | NA | TRBJ2-3 | TRBV6-1 | TGTGCCAGCAGTGAAAATTTCAGAGGTACGCAGTATTTT | CASSENFRGTQYF
NA | 13 | NA | TRBJ2-1 | TRBV2 | TGTGCCAGCGAAGAACCTAATTACAATGAGCAGTTCTTC | CASEEPNYNEQFF